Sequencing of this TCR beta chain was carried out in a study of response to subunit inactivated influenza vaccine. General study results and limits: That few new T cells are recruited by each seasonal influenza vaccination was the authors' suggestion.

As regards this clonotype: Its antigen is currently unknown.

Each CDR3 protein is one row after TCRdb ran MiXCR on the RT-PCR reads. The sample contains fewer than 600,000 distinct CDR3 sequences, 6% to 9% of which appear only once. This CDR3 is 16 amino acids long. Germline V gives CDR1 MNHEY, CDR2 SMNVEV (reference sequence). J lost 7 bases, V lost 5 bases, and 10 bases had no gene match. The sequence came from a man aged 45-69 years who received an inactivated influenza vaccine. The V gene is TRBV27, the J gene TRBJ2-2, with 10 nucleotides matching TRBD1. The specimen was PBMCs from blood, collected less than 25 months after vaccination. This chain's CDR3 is CASSPRTGGKFGELFF. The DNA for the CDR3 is TGTGCCAGCAGTCCCCGGACAGGGGGGAAATTCGGGGAGCTGTTTTTT.